This TCR beta chain was observed in a study of shared clonotypes between healthy human individuals. Genomic DNA of each subset was evenly split across several immunoSEQ plates. Original processing methods: Junction-only sequences without quality scores came from ImmunoSEQ, so filtering differed. Produced via immunoSEQ multiplex PCR; TCRdb's table is partial and in-frame only. That table furnishes V, J and clone size, whereas the DNA furnished D and trimming. Of about 600,000 clones listed, about 96% are singletons. Germline CDR1 reads SGHDN; CDR2 reads FVKESK. This CDR3 has 11 residues. This receptor was obtained from a woman younger than 45 in good health. The sequenced sample was naive CD4+ T cells sorted from blood. Regarding subset: CD45RA+ positively selected. The chain recombines TRBV14 with TRBJ2-5; D unresolved. The DNA end is a closer match to TRBJ2-7, so the J assignment may be wrong. Written as DNA, the CDR3 is TGTGCCAGCAGCCAACTCTACGAGCAGTACTTC. It yields the protein CASSQLYEQYF.